Listed below are T cell receptor beta chains from one sample, sequenced in a study of blood T cell repertoires in COVID-19. The repertoire was sequenced with immunoSEQ multiplex PCR; TCRdb's copy has only in-frame clones and lacks some. The sample yields fewer than 150,000 clones, 85% seen once. Sequencing was performed on peripheral blood. These TCRs come from a man over 45 with acute or convalescent COVID-19. The CDR3 runs from the conserved cysteine through the conserved F or W. The D gene is left open where the match is weak. A clone size is listed for some rows: how often the clone was seen (once, few, many), or a class if it is expanded.

j_gene | v_gene | abundance | d_gene | CDR3aa | CDR3nt
TRBJ1-1 | TRBV6-5 | NA | NA | CASSPSSNTEAFF | TGTGCCAGCAGCCCCTCCTCGAACACTGAAGCTTTCTTT
TRBJ2-1 | TRBV3-1/TRBV3-2 | NA | TRBD2 | CASSQDFAGGGNEQFF | TGTGCCAGCAGCCAAGATTTTGCGGGAGGGGGCAATGAGCAGTTCTTC
TRBJ2-2 | TRBV7-3 | NA | NA | CASSSRAGNTGELFF | TGTGCCAGCAGCTCACGGGCGGGGAACACCGGGGAGCTGTTTTTT
TRBJ1-2 | TRBV27 | NA | NA | CASKVEGTYGYTF | TGTGCCAGCAAGGTAGAGGGTACCTATGGCTACACCTTC
TRBJ2-2 | TRBV5-6 | NA | TRBD2 | CASSLWLAGNTGELFF | TGTGCCAGCAGCTTGTGGCTAGCGGGGAACACCGGGGAGCTGTTTTTT
TRBJ1-2 | TRBV28 | NA | NA | CASSLPIPTGNYGYTF | TGTGCCAGCAGTTTACCCATCCCGACCGGGAACTATGGCTACACCTTC
TRBJ2-2 | TRBV5-1 | NA | TRBD2 | CASSPPLAGGNTGELFF | TGCGCCAGCAGCCCCCCGCTAGCGGGAGGGAACACCGGGGAGCTGTTTTTT
TRBJ1-2 | TRBV4-1 | NA | NA | CASGHRGYGYTF | TGCGCCAGCGGTCATAGGGGTTATGGCTACACCTTC
TRBJ2-6 | TRBV28 | NA | TRBD2 | CASSTTSGSFGGANVLTF | TGTGCCAGCAGTACGACTAGCGGGAGTTTCGGAGGGGCCAACGTCCTGACTTTC
TRBJ1-2 | TRBV7-8 | NA | TRBD1 | CASSSMFPGQGYGYTF | TGTGCCAGCAGCTCCATGTTCCCGGGACAGGGCTATGGCTACACCTTC
TRBJ1-3 | TRBV24-1 | NA | NA | CATSEQGGNTIYF | TGTGCCACCAGTGAGCAGGGGGGAAACACCATATATTTT
TRBJ2-1 | TRBV2 | NA | NA | CASSASPPSSYNEQFF | TGTGCCAGCAGTGCTAGCCCCCCCAGCTCCTACAATGAGCAGTTCTTC
TRBJ1-4 | TRBV3-1/TRBV3-2 | NA | NA | CASSPRQGRTTNEKLFF | TGTGCCAGCAGCCCACGCCAGGGGCGTACAACTAATGAAAAACTGTTTTTT
TRBJ2-3 | TRBV19 | NA | NA | CASSQNRVRDTQYF | TGTGCCAGTAGTCAAAACCGGGTCCGAGATACGCAGTATTTT
TRBJ2-7 | TRBV21-1 | NA | NA | CASSPRTGLGCYEQYF | TGTGCCAGCAGCCCGAGGACAGGGTTGGGCTGCTACGAGCAGTACTTC
TRBJ2-5 | TRBV6-5 | NA | NA | CASSKEWKTQYF | TGTGCCAGCAGCAAGGAGTGGAAGACCCAGTACTTC
TRBJ1-2 | TRBV12-3/TRBV12-4 | few | NA | CASSFEVSYGYTF | TGTGCCAGCAGTTTCGAGGTTAGCTATGGCTACACCTTC
TRBJ2-1 | TRBV3-1/TRBV3-2 | NA | NA | CASSQDGQNGISYNEQFF | TGTGCCAGCAGCCAGGATGGACAGAACGGAATCTCCTACAATGAGCAGTTCTTC
TRBJ2-7 | TRBV2 | NA | TRBD1 | CASSRTGASDEQYF | TGTGCCAGCAGTAGGACAGGGGCTTCCGACGAGCAGTACTTC
TRBJ1-5 | TRBV10-2 | NA | NA | CASSESMALGGNQPQHF | TGCGCCAGCAGTGAGTCAATGGCCCTTGGAGGCAATCAGCCCCAGCATTTT